These T cell receptor gamma chains were read from a single sample in a study of Vδ1+ human thymocytes. TCRdb re-analyzed the multiplex PCR reads via CATT. The repertoire holds about 22,000 gamma-chain clones, 12% to 15% seen once, with under 2.5% in the top ten. Sequenced material: Vdelta1+ gamma-delta thymocytes from the thymus. The source is a child younger than two who had congenital heart surgery. The CDR3 runs from the conserved cysteine through the conserved F or W. Clone size is given for some rows only: seen once, a few or many times, or a class if the clone is expanded.

j_call,clone_size,v_call,cdr3_aa,cdr3_nt
TRGJP,few,TRGV9,CALCTIELGKKIKVF,TGTGCCTTGTGCACTATCGAGTTGGGCAAAAAAATCAAGGTATTT
TRGJ1/TRGJ2,NA,TRGV9,CALWEAEITNYYKKLF,TGTGCCTTGTGGGAGGCCGAAATTACTAATTATTATAAGAAACTCTTT
TRGJP,NA,TRGV9,CALWELELGKKIKVF,TGTGCCTTGTGGGAGCTGGAGTTGGGCAAAAAAATCAAGGTATTT
TRGJ1/TRGJ2,NA,TRGV4,CATWRGAYYKKLF,TGTGCCACCTGGAGGGGGGCTTATTATAAGAAACTCTTT
TRGJ1/TRGJ2,NA,TRGV8,CATWARWKLF,TGTGCCACCTGGGCTAGGTGGAAGCTCTTT
TRGJ1/TRGJ2,NA,TRGV9,CALWEGFCESLNYYKKLF,TGTGCCTTGTGGGAAGGGTTTTGTGAAAGCCTTAATTATTATAAGAAACTCTTT
TRGJ1/TRGJ2,medium-sized,TRGV5,CATWDRGRLNAKKLF,TGTGCCACCTGGGACAGGGGGCGACTTAACGCGAAGAAACTCTTT
TRGJ1/TRGJ2,NA,TRGV9,CALWESRYKKLF,TGTGCCTTGTGGGAGTCTCGTTATAAGAAACTCTTT
TRGJP2,NA,TRGV2,CATWDGPRADSDWIKTF,TGTGCCACATGGGACGGGCCTCGGGCCGATAGTGATTGGATCAAGACGTTT
TRGJ1/TRGJ2,NA,TRGV9,CALWEPNLNYYKKLF,TGTGCCTTGTGGGAGCCTAATCTGAATTATTATAAGAAACTCTTT
TRGJ1/TRGJ2,NA,TRGV4,CATWASQGNYYKKLF,TGTGCCACCTGGGCCTCCCAGGGGAATTATTATAAGAAACTCTTT
TRGJP2,NA,TRGV3,CATWDSLGSSDWIKTF,TGTGCCACCTGGGACTCCCTTGGGAGTAGTGATTGGATCAAGACGTTT
TRGJ1/TRGJ2,few,TRGV5,CATWDRRIHYKKLF,TGTGCCACCTGGGACAGGCGAATACATTATAAGAAACTCTTT
TRGJP1,few,TRGV9,CALWEVNTTGWFKIF,TGTGCCTTGTGGGAGGTGAATACCACTGGTTGGTTCAAGATATTT
TRGJP2,few,TRGV4,CATWNGPIDWIKTF,TGTGCCACCTGGAATGGGCCGATAGATTGGATCAAGACGTTT
TRGJP2,NA,TRGV4,CATFGGGSDWIKTF,TGTGCCACCTTCGGGGGGGGTAGTGATTGGATCAAGACGTTT
TRGJP2,NA,TRGV4,CATWNGRGSDWIKTF,TGTGCCACCTGGAATGGTCGGGGTAGTGATTGGATCAAGACGTTT
TRGJ1/TRGJ2,NA,TRGV9,CALWEVQPDYYKKLF,TGTGCCTTGTGGGAGGTGCAGCCGGATTATTATAAGAAACTCTTT